This is a list of T cell receptor beta chains from one sample in a study of OX40 agonist ivuxolimab in advanced cancers. Sequencing was performed with immunoSEQ multiplex PCR; in TCRdb, only in-frame clones are kept and a portion is missing. The data show about 71,000 clones, around 94% seen once. The source was CD4+ or CD8+ T cells sorted from blood, collected in a trial of the OX40 agonist ivuxolimab. These receptors all stem from an adult with an advanced solid tumor such as melanoma, head and neck, liver or kidney cancer. Each CDR3 is given with its conserved first and last residue.

v_gene: TRBV9
j_gene: TRBJ1-2
CDR3aa: CASSNPPGGATNYGYTF

v_gene: TRBV7-2
j_gene: TRBJ2-7
CDR3aa: CASSPPGAEQYF

v_gene: TRBV29-1
j_gene: TRBJ2-3
CDR3aa: CSVDPTGGKMDTQYF

v_gene: TRBV25-1
j_gene: TRBJ2-1
CDR3aa: CASSVSQGPYNEQFF

v_gene: TRBV7-2
j_gene: TRBJ2-7
CDR3aa: CASRSAPGLAGGPTGQYF

v_gene: TRBV27
j_gene: TRBJ2-3
CDR3aa: CASSPPGAGGPTDTQYF

v_gene: TRBV28
j_gene: TRBJ1-4
CDR3aa: CASSLFSEQSNEKLFF

v_gene: TRBV10-2
j_gene: TRBJ2-5
CDR3aa: CASSDVTSEETQYF

v_gene: TRBV27
j_gene: TRBJ1-1
CDR3aa: CASSPERFFVTEAFF

v_gene: TRBV6-5
j_gene: TRBJ2-6
CDR3aa: CASSFRDGSAANVLTF

v_gene: TRBV6-9
j_gene: TRBJ1-4
CDR3aa: CAILQGLNEKLFF

v_gene: TRBV4-3
j_gene: TRBJ2-7
CDR3aa: CASSQDWSGITYEQYF

v_gene: TRBV7-9
j_gene: TRBJ1-4
CDR3aa: CASSSPPRAAADEKLFF

v_gene: TRBV15
j_gene: TRBJ1-6
CDR3aa: CATSRGRGRWPLHF

v_gene: TRBV5-1
j_gene: TRBJ2-2
CDR3aa: CASKMGLAGGPNTGELFF

v_gene: TRBV6-5
j_gene: TRBJ1-1
CDR3aa: CASSPGLSEAFF

v_gene: TRBV6-4
j_gene: TRBJ2-1
CDR3aa: CASSDSGGAPYNEQFF

v_gene: TRBV9
j_gene: TRBJ2-1
CDR3aa: CASTLNSGEYNEQFF

v_gene: TRBV4-1
j_gene: TRBJ2-1
CDR3aa: CASSKRPGQGINNEQFF

v_gene: TRBV27
j_gene: TRBJ2-2
CDR3aa: CASSWDGPGELFF

v_gene: TRBV29-1
j_gene: TRBJ1-1
CDR3aa: CSVASQMAEAFF

v_gene: TRBV19
j_gene: TRBJ2-1
CDR3aa: CASTPRGGYFNEQFF

v_gene: TRBV5-6
j_gene: TRBJ2-7
CDR3aa: CASSLAGQASSYEQYF

v_gene: TRBV25-1
j_gene: TRBJ2-3
CDR3aa: CASSERVRGPADTQYF

v_gene: TRBV27
j_gene: TRBJ2-1
CDR3aa: CASSLWPSGVDNEQFF

v_gene: TRBV28
j_gene: TRBJ2-1
CDR3aa: CASSFSAPTSGPSYNEQFF

v_gene: TRBV2
j_gene: TRBJ1-2
CDR3aa: CASRGTALAYGYTF

v_gene: TRBV28
j_gene: TRBJ1-5
CDR3aa: CASRLGGTNQPQHF

v_gene: TRBV27
j_gene: TRBJ1-5
CDR3aa: CASSLMGQPQHF

v_gene: TRBV18
j_gene: TRBJ2-7
CDR3aa: CASSPRLFGYEQYF

v_gene: TRBV7-3
j_gene: TRBJ2-5
CDR3aa: CASSSGGGQETQYF

v_gene: TRBV10-1
j_gene: TRBJ2-5
CDR3aa: CASSDDRDTNQETQYF

v_gene: TRBV7-8
j_gene: TRBJ2-1
CDR3aa: CASSSPGTRGPYNEQFF

v_gene: TRBV19
j_gene: TRBJ1-1
CDR3aa: CASSTPGHTEAFF

v_gene: TRBV11-2
j_gene: TRBJ1-2
CDR3aa: CASSLVFDGNYGYTF

v_gene: TRBV5-6
j_gene: TRBJ2-7
CDR3aa: CASSTTREQYF

v_gene: TRBV18
j_gene: TRBJ1-4
CDR3aa: CASSPTPIRPSNEKLFF

v_gene: TRBV10-2
j_gene: TRBJ1-1
CDR3aa: CASRGANTEAFF

v_gene: TRBV19
j_gene: TRBJ1-1
CDR3aa: CASTEGLNTEAFF

v_gene: TRBV30
j_gene: TRBJ2-1
CDR3aa: CAWSPLSRDSYNEQFF

v_gene: TRBV10-3
j_gene: TRBJ1-1
CDR3aa: CAITRTANTEAFF

v_gene: TRBV6-6
j_gene: TRBJ2-7
CDR3aa: CASRDPAGGMDEQYF

v_gene: TRBV7-9
j_gene: .
CDR3aa: CASSLVAYEQYF

v_gene: TRBV18
j_gene: TRBJ2-7
CDR3aa: CASSGSAGWDEQYF

v_gene: TRBV15
j_gene: TRBJ1-1
CDR3aa: CATSRDKRRDGYNTEAFF

v_gene: TRBV4-1
j_gene: TRBJ2-3
CDR3aa: CASSQVLRGGTDTQYF

v_gene: TRBV15
j_gene: .
CDR3aa: CATSTLPGTETYEQYF

v_gene: TRBV4-1
j_gene: TRBJ1-3
CDR3aa: CASSQDLGPRAGNTIYF

v_gene: TRBV5-6
j_gene: TRBJ1-2
CDR3aa: CASSLASTGYTF

v_gene: TRBV5-1
j_gene: TRBJ2-7
CDR3aa: CASSFRPGRDFEQYF

v_gene: TRBV10-3
j_gene: TRBJ1-1
CDR3aa: CAISESSAAPGMNTEAFF